Listed below are T cell receptor beta chains from one sample, sequenced in a study of T cell responses to AZD1222 COVID-19 vaccine. Sequencing used immunoSEQ multiplex PCR; TCRdb keeps in-frame clones, though not all of them. The data hold 100,000 or so clones, with 85% to 90% observed a single time. Source: peripheral blood, taken on day 0 of AZD1222 vaccination. These receptors were taken from an adult in good health. CDR3s include the opening cysteine and the closing phenylalanine or tryptophan.

length	V	J	CDR3
15	TRBV6-4	TRBJ2-3	CASSDSTGATDTQYF
12	TRBV7-9	TRBJ2-5	CASSLVPGTQYF
17	TRBV12-5	TRBJ1-2	CASGLVRRKGFNYGYTF
15	TRBV7-2	TRBJ1-6	CASSQDWGSNSPLHF
8	TRBV3-1/TRBV3-2	TRBJ1-5	CASSPIPF
15	TRBV6-2/TRBV6-3	TRBJ1-2	CASSYSPQGASGYTF
14	TRBV11-2	TRBJ2-5	CASSQQGGGETQYF
17	TRBV4-1	TRBJ1-3	CASSQLRAQGTGNTIYF
14	TRBV5-1	TRBJ1-5	CASSLRTGVQPQHF
12	TRBV6-5	TRBJ1-1	CASSYGGAEAFF
13	TRBV11-3	TRBJ1-1	CASGRGSNTEAFF
15	TRBV5-1	TRBJ1-3	CASSLEVGSGNTIYF
14	TRBV6-1	TRBJ1-5	CASSETYLRQPQHF
17	TRBV15	TRBJ2-3	CATSTGLAGGITDTQYF
11	TRBV29-1	TRBJ1-2	CSVDASAGYTF
13	TRBV10-1	TRBJ1-5	CASSDGIDQPQHF
15	TRBV2	TRBJ2-5	CASREKSGAGWTQYF
16	TRBV2	TRBJ1-5	CASSDSGLGTSAPQHF
15	TRBV7-9	TRBJ1-3	CASGPPRGTGNTIYF
13	TRBV2	TRBJ1-1	CASSGQGLTEAFF
15	TRBV5-4	TRBJ2-7	CASSFARDSAYEQYF
15	TRBV5-4	TRBJ2-7	CASSYQSGFEYEQYF
12	TRBV6-6	TRBJ1-1	CATGQGTTEAFF
15	TRBV11-2	TRBJ2-1	CASSLAPEPYNEQFF
14	TRBV7-9	TRBJ1-2	CASRPTPPGYGYTF
15	TRBV6-5	TRBJ1-1	CASSYNGGADTEAFF
15	TRBV29-1	TRBJ2-2	CSVKMTGWDTGELFF